Listed below are T cell receptor beta chains from one sample, sequenced in a study of T cells in Graves' hyperthyroidism and ophthalmopathy. TCRdb reprocessed the multiplex PCR reads via MiXCR and lists one record per CDR3 protein. The table shows approximately 700,000 distinct CDR3 sequences, with over 40% occurring only once. The sequencing input was peripheral blood or thyroid tissue (not recorded which). Receptors were obtained from an adult man with Graves' disease, either hyperthyroidism or ophthalmopathy (not recorded which). CDR3s include the opening cysteine and the closing phenylalanine or tryptophan. A D gene is named only where the DNA matches it firmly. Only part of the rows carry a size: once, few, many, or a class if the clone is expanded.

J	V	size	D	length	DNA	CDR3
TRBJ1-2	TRBV4-2	few	NA	14	TGTGCCAGCAGCCAAGAACAGGGAATTCGTGGCTACACCTTC	CASSQEQGIRGYTF
TRBJ1-6	TRBV20-1	NA	NA	14	TGCAGTGCTGAGAGGACAGAGAATAATTCACCCCTCCACTTT	CSAERTENNSPLHF
TRBJ1-2	TRBV11-1	NA	TRBD1	16	TGTGCCAGCAGTTACTCGCCGGGACAGGGGGCGCGTGGCTACACCTTC	CASSYSPGQGARGYTF
TRBJ1-5	TRBV20-1	few	TRBD1	13	TGCAGTGCTGGGAGACAGGGGGAACAGCCCCAGCATTTT	CSAGRQGEQPQHF
TRBJ1-4	TRBV12-3/TRBV12-4	NA	TRBD1	15	TGTGCCAGCAGGGCTCCGACAGGGGCTAATGAAAAACTGTTTTTT	CASRAPTGANEKLFF
TRBJ2-5	TRBV2	NA	TRBD2	12	TGTGCCAGCAGTTTGGGGACTAACACCCAGTACTTC	CASSLGTNTQYF
TRBJ2-7	TRBV20-1	few	TRBD2	15	TGCAGTGCTAGAAACGGGTTTCGCGGGAGCGACGAGCAGTACTTC	CSARNGFRGSDEQYF
TRBJ2-5	TRBV4-2	NA	TRBD2	16	TGTGCCAGCAGCCAAGATCCAGCGGGAGTGGGAGAGACCCAGTACTTC	CASSQDPAGVGETQYF
TRBJ1-5	TRBV20-1	NA	NA	15	TGCAGCTGTGAGTCGGACCCCGCGAGCAATCAGCCCCAGCATTTT	CSCESDPASNQPQHF
TRBJ1-4	TRBV2	NA	TRBD1	16	TGTGCCAGCAGGGAGATTGGACAGGGGGGCGGTGAAAAACTGTTTTTT	CASREIGQGGGEKLFF
TRBJ2-7	TRBV14	NA	NA	17	TGTGCCAGCAGCCAAGAAGTCGGCGGGGGCAGCTCCTACGAGCAGTACTTC	CASSQEVGGGSSYEQYF
TRBJ1-2	TRBV2	NA	NA	17	TGTGCCAGCACCGACCCACAGTCTTCGCAACCAGACTATGGCTACACCTTC	CASTDPQSSQPDYGYTF
TRBJ1-4	TRBV5-1	few	TRBD1	17	TGCGCCAGCAGCTTGGAGTTCCGCCAGGGGGCAAATGAAAAACTGTTTTTT	CASSLEFRQGANEKLFF
TRBJ1-2	TRBV2	NA	TRBD1	15	TGTGCCAGCAGTGGAACCACAGGGGGCTTCTATGGCTACACCTTC	CASSGTTGGFYGYTF
TRBJ2-7	TRBV20-1	many	NA	12	TGCAGTGCTTTGGTCCAGGGGACCGAGCAGTACTTC	CSALVQGTEQYF
TRBJ2-5	TRBV5-6	NA	NA	16	TGTGCCAGCAGCTTGCTCAGGGAAGCTTACCAAGAGACCCAGTACTTC	CASSLLREAYQETQYF
TRBJ2-7	TRBV6-5	few	NA	14	TGTGCCAGCAGGGTCGCGCGGCCGCCCTACGAGCAGTACTTC	CASRVARPPYEQYF
TRBJ2-5	TRBV7-8	NA	NA	13	TGTGCCAGCAGCTTAGAAAGCCAAGCAACCCAGTACTTC	CASSLESQATQYF
TRBJ1-1	TRBV9	NA	TRBD1	17	TGTGCCAGCAGCCCGTTGACAGGGGGCGCGGTAAGGACTGAAGCTTTCTTT	CASSPLTGGAVRTEAFF
TRBJ1-5	TRBV29-1	NA	NA	12	TGCAGCGTCCGACTGGTGGGGGAGACCCAGCATTTT	CSVRLVGETQHF
TRBJ1-1	TRBV29-1	many	NA	9	TGCAGCGTTGAAAATGGGGCTTTCTTT	CSVENGAFF
TRBJ2-2	TRBV7-6	NA	NA	16	TGTGCCAGCAGCTTAGGGTCGGGGGTCGACACCGGGGAGCTGTTTTTT	CASSLGSGVDTGELFF
TRBJ2-5	TRBV7-8	many	NA	14	TGTGCCAGCAGCTTAGTGGGCGGGCCGGAGACCCAGTACTTC	CASSLVGGPETQYF
TRBJ1-1	TRBV2	many	NA	14	TGTGCCAGCAAGGGATCAGGGTTTGGCACTGAAGCTTTCTTT	CASKGSGFGTEAFF